Below, one TCR beta chain is given with its context. Its antigen remains unknown. The donors formed part of the roughly 120-subject validation cohort, distinct from the roughly 700-subject first cohort. The sample originates from a study of cytomegalovirus exposure and HLA in healthy donors. Study-wide findings and caveats: In vitro data verified a few CMV-associated chains as specific for CMV antigens. The classifier was said to identify cytomegalovirus status with high specificity and sensitivity. Rare TCR sequences dominated, though some public TCRs recurred in many donors.

Only in-frame clones appear in the TCRdb table, and some are missing; sequencing was by immunoSEQ multiplex PCR. The repertoire holds 150,000 to 200,000 clones, with more than 70% as singletons. Germline V lookup: CDR1 MNHNY, CDR2 SVGAGI (reference sequence). Trimming left V 6 bases short and J 9 bases short, with 12 bases between. The CDR3 covers 12 residues. The rearrangement joins TRBV6-6 to TRBJ2-1, with a possible D match to TRBD1 (6 bases). The TCR comes from a man between 25 and 39 years old in good health and CMV-seropositive. Sequenced input: PBMCs. CDR3 in amino acids: CASSRTGFEQFF. The CDR3 DNA sequence: TGTGCCAGCAGCAGAACAGGGTTTGAGCAGTTCTTC.